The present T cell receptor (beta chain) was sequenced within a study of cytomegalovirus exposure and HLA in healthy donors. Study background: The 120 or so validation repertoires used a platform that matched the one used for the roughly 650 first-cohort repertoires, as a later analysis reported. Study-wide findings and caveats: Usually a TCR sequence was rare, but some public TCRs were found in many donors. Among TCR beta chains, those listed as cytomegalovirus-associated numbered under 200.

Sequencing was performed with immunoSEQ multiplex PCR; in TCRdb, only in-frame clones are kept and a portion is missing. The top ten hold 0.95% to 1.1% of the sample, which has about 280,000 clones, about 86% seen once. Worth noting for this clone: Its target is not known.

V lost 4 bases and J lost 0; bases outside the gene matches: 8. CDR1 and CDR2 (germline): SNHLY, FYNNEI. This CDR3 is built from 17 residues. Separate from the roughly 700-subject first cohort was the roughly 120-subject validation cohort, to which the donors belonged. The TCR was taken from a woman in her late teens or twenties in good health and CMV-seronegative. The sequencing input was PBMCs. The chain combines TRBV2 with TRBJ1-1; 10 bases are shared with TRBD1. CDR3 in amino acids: CASSGGQGGSVNTEAFF. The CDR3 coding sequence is TGTGCCAGCAGTGGCGGACAGGGGGGGTCTGTGAACACTGAAGCTTTCTTT. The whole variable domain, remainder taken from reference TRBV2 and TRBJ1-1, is EPEVTQTPSHQVTQMGQEVILRCVPISNHLYFYWYRQILGQKVEFLVSFYNNEISEKSEIFDDQFSVERPDGSNFTLKIRSTKLEDSAMYFCASSGGQGGSVNTEAFFGQGTRLTVV.